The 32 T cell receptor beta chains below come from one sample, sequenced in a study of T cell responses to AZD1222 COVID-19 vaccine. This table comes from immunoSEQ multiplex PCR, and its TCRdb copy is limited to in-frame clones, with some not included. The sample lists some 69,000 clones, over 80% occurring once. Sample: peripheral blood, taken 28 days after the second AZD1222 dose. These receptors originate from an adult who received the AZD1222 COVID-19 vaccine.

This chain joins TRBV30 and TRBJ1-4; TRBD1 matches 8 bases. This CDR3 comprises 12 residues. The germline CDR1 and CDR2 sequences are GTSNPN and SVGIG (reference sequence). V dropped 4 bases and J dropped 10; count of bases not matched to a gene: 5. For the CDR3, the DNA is TGTGCCTGGACTACAGGGGGGGGAAAACTGTTTTTT. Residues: CAWTTGGGKLFF.

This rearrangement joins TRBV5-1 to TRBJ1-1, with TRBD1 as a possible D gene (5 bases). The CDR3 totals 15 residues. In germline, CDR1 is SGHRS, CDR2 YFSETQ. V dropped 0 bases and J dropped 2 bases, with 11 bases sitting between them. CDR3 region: CASSLGQGRNTEAFF. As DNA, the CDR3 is TGCGCCAGCAGCTTGGGTCAGGGAAGAAACACTGAAGCTTTCTTT.

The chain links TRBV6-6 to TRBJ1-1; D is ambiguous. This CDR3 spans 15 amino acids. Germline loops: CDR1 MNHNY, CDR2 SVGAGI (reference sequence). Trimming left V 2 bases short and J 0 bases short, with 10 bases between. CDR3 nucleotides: TGTGCCAGCAGTTACGTAAAGGGAATGAACACTGAAGCTTTCTTT. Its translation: CASSYVKGMNTEAFF.

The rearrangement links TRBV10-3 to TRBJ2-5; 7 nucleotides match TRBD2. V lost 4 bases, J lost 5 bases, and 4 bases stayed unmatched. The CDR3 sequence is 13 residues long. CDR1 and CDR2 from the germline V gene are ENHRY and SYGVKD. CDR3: CAISGTSLETQYF. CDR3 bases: TGTGCCATCAGTGGGACTAGTTTGGAGACCCAGTACTTC.

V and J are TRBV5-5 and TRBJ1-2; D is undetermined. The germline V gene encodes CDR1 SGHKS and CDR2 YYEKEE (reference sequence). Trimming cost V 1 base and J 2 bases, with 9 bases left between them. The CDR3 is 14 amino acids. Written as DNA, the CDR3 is TGTGCCAGCAGCTTGTGGGTTACCAACTATGGCTACACCTTC. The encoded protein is CASSLWVTNYGYTF.

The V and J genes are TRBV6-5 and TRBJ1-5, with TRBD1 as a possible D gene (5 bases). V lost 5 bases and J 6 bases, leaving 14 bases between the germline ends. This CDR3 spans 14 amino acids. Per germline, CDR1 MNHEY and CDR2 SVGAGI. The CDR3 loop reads CASSQGRVGQPQHF. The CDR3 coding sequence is TGTGCCAGCAGTCAGGGTCGAGTGGGTCAGCCCCAGCATTTT.

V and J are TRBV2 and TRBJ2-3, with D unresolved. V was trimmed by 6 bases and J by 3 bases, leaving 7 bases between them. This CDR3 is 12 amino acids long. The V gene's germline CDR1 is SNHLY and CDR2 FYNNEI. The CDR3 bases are TGTGCCAGCAGGCTGACTACAGATACGCAGTATTTT. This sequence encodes CASRLTTDTQYF.

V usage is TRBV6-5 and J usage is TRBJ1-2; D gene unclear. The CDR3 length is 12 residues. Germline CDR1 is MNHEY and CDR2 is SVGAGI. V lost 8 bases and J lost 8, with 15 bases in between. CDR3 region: CASSQGREGYTF. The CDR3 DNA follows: TGTGCCAGCTCCCAAGGACGTGAAGGCTACACCTTC.

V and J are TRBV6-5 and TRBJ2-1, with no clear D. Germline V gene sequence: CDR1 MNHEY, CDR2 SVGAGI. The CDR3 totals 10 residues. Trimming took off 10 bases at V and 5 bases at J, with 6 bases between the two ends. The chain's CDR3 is CATGDNEQFF. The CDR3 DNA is TGTGCCACTGGGGACAATGAGCAGTTCTTC.

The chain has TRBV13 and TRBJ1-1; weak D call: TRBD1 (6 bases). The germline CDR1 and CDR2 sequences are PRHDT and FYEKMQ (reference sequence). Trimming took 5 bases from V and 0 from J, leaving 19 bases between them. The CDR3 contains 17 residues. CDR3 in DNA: TGTGCCAGCAGCCTTGGGGGCGGTGTTAGAGTGAACACTGAAGCTTTCTTT. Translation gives CASSLGGGVRVNTEAFF.

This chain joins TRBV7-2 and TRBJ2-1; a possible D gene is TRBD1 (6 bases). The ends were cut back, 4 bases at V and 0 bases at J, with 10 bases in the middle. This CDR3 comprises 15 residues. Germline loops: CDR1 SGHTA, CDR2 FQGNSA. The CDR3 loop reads CASSYGRGSYNEQFF. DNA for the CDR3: TGTGCCAGCAGCTATGGCAGGGGCTCCTACAATGAGCAGTTCTTC.

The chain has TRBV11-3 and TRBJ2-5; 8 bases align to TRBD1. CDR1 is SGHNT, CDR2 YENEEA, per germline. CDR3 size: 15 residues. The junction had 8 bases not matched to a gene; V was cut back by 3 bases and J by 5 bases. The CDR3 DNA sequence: TGTGCCAGCAGCTTCGGACAGGGACTCTCGGAGACCCAGTACTTC. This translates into CASSFGQGLSETQYF.

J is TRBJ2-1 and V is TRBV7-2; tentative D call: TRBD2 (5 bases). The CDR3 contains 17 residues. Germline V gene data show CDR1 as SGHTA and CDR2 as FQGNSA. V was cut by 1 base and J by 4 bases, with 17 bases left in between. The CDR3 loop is CASSLEPPSGPYNEQFF. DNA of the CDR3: TGTGCCAGCAGCTTAGAGCCCCCGAGCGGCCCTTACAATGAGCAGTTCTTC.

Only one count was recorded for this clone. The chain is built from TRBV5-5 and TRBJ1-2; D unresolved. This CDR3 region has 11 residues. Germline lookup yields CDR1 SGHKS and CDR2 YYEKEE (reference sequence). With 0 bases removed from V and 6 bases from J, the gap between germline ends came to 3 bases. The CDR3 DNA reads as TGTGCCAGCAGCTTGGAGGATGGCTACACCTTC. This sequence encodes CASSLEDGYTF.

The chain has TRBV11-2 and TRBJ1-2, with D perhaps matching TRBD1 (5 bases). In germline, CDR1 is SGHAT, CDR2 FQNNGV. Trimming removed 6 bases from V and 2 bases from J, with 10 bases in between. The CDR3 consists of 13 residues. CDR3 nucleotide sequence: TGTGCCAGCAGAAACCGGGACAACTATGGCTACACCTTC. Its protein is CASRNRDNYGYTF.

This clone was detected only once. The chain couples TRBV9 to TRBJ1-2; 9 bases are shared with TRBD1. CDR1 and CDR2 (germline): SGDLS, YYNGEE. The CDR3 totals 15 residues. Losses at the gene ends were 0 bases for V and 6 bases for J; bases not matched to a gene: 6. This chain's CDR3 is CASSVDRDRDDGYTF. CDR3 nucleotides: TGTGCCAGCAGCGTAGACAGGGACAGGGACGATGGCTACACCTTC.

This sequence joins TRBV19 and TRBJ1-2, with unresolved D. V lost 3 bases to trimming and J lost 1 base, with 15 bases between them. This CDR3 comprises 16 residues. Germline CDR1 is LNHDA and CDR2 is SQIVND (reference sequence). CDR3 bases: TGTGCCAGTAGTATTGCGATCGCCTACAGTAACTATGGCTACACCTTC. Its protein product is CASSIAIAYSNYGYTF.

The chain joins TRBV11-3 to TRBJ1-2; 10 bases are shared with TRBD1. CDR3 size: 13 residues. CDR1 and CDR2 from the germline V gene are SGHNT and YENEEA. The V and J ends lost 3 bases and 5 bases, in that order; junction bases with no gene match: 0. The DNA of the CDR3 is TGTGCCAGCAGCTTGGGACAGGGGTATGGCTACACCTTC. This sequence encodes CASSLGQGYGYTF.

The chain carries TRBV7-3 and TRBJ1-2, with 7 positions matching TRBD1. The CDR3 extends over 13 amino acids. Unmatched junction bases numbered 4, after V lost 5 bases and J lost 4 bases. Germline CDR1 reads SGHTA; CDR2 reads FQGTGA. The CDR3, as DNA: TGTGCCAGCAGCCGTGAGGGGGCCTATGGCTACACCTTC. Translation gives CASSREGAYGYTF.

The CDR3, as DNA: TGTGCCTGGAGTGTACCGGGGCTATATGGCTACACCTTC. Translated: CAWSVPGLYGYTF. The rearrangement joins TRBV30 to TRBJ1-2, with D possibly being TRBD1 (5 bases). The CDR3 has 13 amino acids. Germline assignment: CDR1 GTSNPN and CDR2 SVGIG (reference sequence). V was trimmed by 0 bases and J by 5 bases, leaving 10 bases between them.

The CDR3 DNA reads TGCAGCGTTGCCAGGGGGCAGGATCAGCCCCAGCATTTT. It yields the protein CSVARGQDQPQHF. The chain is built from TRBV29-1 and TRBJ1-5; 8 nucleotides agree with TRBD1. The CDR3 is made up of 13 amino acids. Germline V gene sequence: CDR1 SQVTM, CDR2 ANQGSEA. The ends lost 4 bases at V and 5 bases at J; junction bases unmatched: 4. Combining the CDR3 with reference TRBV29-1 and TRBJ1-5 gives the whole variable domain SAVISQKPSRDICQRGTSLTIQCQVDSQVTMMFWYRQQPGQSLTLIATANQGSEATYESGFVIDKFPISRPNLTFSTLTVSNMSPEDSSIYLCSVARGQDQPQHFGDGTRLSIL.

CDR3 sequence: CASSPLGSEQFF. The DNA for the CDR3 is TGTGCCAGCAGCCCCCTTGGCTCTGAGCAGTTCTTC. The chain is built from TRBV6-2 or TRBV6-3 and TRBJ2-1; the D is unclear. From germline, CDR1 is MNHEY and CDR2 SVGEGT. V lost 6 bases, J lost 9 bases, and 12 bases lay in between. There are 12 residues in the CDR3.

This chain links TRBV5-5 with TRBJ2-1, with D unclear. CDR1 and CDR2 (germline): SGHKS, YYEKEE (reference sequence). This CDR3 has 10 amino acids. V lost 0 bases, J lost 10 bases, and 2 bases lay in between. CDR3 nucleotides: TGTGCCAGCAGCTTGGACGAGCAGTTCTTC. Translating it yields CASSLDEQFF.

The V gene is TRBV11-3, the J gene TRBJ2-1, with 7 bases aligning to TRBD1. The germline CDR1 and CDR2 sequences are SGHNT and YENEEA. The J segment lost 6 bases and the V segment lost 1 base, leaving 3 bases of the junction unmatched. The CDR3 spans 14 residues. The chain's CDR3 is CASSLGAGGNEQFF. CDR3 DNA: TGTGCCAGCAGCTTAGGGGCAGGGGGCAATGAGCAGTTCTTC.

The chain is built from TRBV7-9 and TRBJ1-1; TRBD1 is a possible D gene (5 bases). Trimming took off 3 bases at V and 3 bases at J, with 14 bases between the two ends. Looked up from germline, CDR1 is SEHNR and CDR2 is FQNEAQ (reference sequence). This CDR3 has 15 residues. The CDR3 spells CASSLSGGRDTEAFF. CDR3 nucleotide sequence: TGTGCCAGCAGCTTGAGCGGGGGTCGGGACACTGAAGCTTTCTTT.

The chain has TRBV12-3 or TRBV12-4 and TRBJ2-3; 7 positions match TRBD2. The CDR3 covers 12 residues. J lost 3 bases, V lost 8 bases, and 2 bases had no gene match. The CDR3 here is CASGRGTDTQYF. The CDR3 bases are TGTGCCAGCGGGAGGGGTACAGATACGCAGTATTTT.

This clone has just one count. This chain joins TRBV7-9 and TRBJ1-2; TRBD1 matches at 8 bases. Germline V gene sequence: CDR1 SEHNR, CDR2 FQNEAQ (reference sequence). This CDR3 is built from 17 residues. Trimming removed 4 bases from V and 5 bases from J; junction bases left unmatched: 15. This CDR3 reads CASSSLDRGTDRYGYTF. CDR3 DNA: TGTGCCAGCAGCTCCCTAGACAGGGGAACTGATAGATATGGCTACACCTTC.

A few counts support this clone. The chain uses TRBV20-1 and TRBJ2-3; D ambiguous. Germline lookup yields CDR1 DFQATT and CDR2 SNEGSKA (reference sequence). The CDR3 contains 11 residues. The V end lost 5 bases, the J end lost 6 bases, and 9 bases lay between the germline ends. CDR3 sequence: CSAGRWDTQYF. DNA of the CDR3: TGCAGTGCTGGACGGTGGGATACGCAGTATTTT.

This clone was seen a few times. The DNA for the CDR3 is TGCAGCGTTGGGGGGACGACTAGCGGGATCTACGAGCAGTACTTC. Amino acid sequence: CSVGGTTSGIYEQYF. The genes are TRBV29-1 and TRBJ2-7; the match to TRBD2 covers 11 bases. CDR1 is SQVTM, CDR2 ANQGSEA, per germline. V was pared by 4 bases and J by 3 bases, with 8 bases of the junction left unmatched. The CDR3 is 15 amino acids.

CDR3: CASSTQGASNEKLFF. CDR3 nucleotides: TGCGCCAGCAGCACACAGGGGGCGAGTAATGAAAAACTGTTTTTT. The chain employs TRBV5-1 and TRBJ1-4; 9 bases align to TRBD1. The CDR3 totals 15 residues. V dropped 4 bases and J dropped 4; count of bases not matched to a gene: 5. From germline, CDR1 is SGHRS and CDR2 YFSETQ.

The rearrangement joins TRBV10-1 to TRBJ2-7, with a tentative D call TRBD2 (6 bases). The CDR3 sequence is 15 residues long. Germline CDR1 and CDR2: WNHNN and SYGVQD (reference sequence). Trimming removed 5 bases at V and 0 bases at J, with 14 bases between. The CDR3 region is CASSNLAGSSYEQYF. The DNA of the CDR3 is TGCGCCAGCAGTAATCTGGCCGGGAGCTCCTACGAGCAGTACTTC.

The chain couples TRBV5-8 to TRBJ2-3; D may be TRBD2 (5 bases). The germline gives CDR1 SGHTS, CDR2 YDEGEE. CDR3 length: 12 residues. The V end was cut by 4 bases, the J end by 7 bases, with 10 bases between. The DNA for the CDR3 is TGTGCCAGCAGCCCTCGCGGGTATACGCAGTATTTT. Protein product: CASSPRGYTQYF.